One T cell receptor beta chain is described in this entry. This entry belongs to a study of T cell changes during pregnancy in multiple sclerosis. Some clones are missing from TCRdb's copy, which holds only in-frame ones; the method was immunoSEQ multiplex PCR. The top ten hold approximately 0.5% of the sample, which has tens of thousands of clones, 85% to 90% seen once. This TCR was recovered from a female donor with multiple sclerosis, enrolled in a pregnancy study. The sequenced sample was CD4+ T cells from peripheral blood mononuclear cells, obtained in the first trimester of pregnancy.

CDR3 coding DNA: TGTGCCAGCAGCCCCCGGACAAGAAACATTCAGTACTTC. Translating it yields CASSPRTRNIQYF. The chain combines TRBV7-2 with TRBJ2-4, with D possibly TRBD1 on 5 matching bases. The CDR3 spans 13 residues. V lost 5 bases and J lost 6, with 11 bases in between. Per the germline V gene, CDR1 is SGHTA and CDR2 is FQGNSA.